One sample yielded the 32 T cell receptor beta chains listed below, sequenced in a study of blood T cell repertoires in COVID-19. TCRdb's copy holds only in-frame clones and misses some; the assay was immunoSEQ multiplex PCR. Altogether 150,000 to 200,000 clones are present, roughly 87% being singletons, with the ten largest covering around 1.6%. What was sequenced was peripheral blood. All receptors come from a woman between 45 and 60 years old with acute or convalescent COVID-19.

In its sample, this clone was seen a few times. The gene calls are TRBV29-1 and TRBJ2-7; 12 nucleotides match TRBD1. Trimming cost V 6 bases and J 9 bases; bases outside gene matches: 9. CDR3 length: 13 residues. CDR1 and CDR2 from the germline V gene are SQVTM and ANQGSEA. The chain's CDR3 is CSVPGQGAQGQYF. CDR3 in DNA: TGCAGCGTGCCGGGACAGGGGGCGCAGGGGCAGTACTTC.

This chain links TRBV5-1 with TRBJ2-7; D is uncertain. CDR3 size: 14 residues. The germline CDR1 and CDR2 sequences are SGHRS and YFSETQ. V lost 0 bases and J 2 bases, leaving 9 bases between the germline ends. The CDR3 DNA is TGCGCCAGCAGCTTGGCTGGAGAGACCTACGAGCAGTACTTC. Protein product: CASSLAGETYEQYF.

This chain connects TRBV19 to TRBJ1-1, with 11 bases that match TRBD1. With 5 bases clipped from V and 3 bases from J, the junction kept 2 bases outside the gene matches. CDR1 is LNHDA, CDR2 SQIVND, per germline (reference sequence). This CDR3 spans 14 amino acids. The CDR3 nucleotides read TGTGCCAGTAGTTGGGGACAGGGGGACACTGAAGCTTTCTTT. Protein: CASSWGQGDTEAFF. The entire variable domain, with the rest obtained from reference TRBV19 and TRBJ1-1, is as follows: DGGITQSPKYLFRKEGQNVTLSCEQNLNHDAMYWYRQDPGQGLRLIYYSQIVNDFQKGDIAEGYSVSREKKESFPLTVTSAQKNPTAFYLCASSWGQGDTEAFFGQGTRLTVV.

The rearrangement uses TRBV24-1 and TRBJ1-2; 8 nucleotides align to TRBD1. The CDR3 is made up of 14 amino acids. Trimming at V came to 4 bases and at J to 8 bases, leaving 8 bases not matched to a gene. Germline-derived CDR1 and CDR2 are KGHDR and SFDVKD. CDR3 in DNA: TGTGCCACCAGTGAGTCGGACAGGGTCGGCGGCTACACCTTC. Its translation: CATSESDRVGGYTF.

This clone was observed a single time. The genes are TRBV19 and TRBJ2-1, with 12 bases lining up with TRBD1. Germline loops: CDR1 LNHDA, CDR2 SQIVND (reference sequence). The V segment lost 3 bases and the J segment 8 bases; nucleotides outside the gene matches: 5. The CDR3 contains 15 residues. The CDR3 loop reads CASSMGDRGQDEQFF. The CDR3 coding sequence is TGTGCCAGTAGTATGGGGGACAGGGGGCAGGATGAGCAGTTCTTC. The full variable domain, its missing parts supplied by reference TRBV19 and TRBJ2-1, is DGGITQSPKYLFRKEGQNVTLSCEQNLNHDAMYWYRQDPGQGLRLIYYSQIVNDFQKGDIAEGYSVSREKKESFPLTVTSAQKNPTAFYLCASSMGDRGQDEQFFGPGTRLTVL.

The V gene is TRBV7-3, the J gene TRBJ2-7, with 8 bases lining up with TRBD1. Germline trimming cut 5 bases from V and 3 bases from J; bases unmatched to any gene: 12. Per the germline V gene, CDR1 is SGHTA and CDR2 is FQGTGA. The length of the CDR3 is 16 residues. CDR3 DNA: TGTGCCAGCAGCGACTCCCCCTCCAGGGGGCTCTACGAGCAGTACTTC. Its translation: CASSDSPSRGLYEQYF.

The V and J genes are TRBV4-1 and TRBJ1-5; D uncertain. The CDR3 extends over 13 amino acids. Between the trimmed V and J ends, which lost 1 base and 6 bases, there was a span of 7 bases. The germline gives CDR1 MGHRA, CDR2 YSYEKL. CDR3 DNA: TGCGCCAGCAGCCAAGTGTCCTCTCAGCCCCAGCATTTT. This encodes CASSQVSSQPQHF.

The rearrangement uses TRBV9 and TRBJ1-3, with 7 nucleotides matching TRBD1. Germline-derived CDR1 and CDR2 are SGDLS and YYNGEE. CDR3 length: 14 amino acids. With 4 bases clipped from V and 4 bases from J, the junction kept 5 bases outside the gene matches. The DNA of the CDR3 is TGTGCCAGCAGCCGGGACAGAGCGGGAAACACCATATATTTT. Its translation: CASSRDRAGNTIYF.

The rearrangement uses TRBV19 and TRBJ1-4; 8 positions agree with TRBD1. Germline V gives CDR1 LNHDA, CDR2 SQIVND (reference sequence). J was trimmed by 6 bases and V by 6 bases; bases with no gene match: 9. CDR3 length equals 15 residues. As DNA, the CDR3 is TGTGCCAGTAGCTACGAAACAGGGGGACATGAAAAACTGTTTTTT. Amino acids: CASSYETGGHEKLFF.

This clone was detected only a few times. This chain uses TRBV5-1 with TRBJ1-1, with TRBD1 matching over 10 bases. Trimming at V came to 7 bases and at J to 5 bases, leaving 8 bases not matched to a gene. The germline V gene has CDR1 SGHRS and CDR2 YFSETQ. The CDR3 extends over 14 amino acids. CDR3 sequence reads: CASAHRDRGTEAFF. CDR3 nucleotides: TGCGCCAGCGCGCACCGGGACAGGGGTACTGAAGCTTTCTTT. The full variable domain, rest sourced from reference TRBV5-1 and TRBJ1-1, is KAGVTQTPRYLIKTRGQQVTLSCSPISGHRSVSWYQQTPGQGLQFLFEYFSETQRNKGNFPGRFSGRQFSNSRSEMNVSTLELGDSALYLCASAHRDRGTEAFFGQGTRLTVV.

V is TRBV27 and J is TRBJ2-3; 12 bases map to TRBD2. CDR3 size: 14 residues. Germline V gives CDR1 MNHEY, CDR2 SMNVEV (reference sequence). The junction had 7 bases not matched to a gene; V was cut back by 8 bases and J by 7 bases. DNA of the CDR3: TGTGCCAGCGGGGAAGGGACTAGCGGGTATACGCAGTATTTT. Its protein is CASGEGTSGYTQYF.

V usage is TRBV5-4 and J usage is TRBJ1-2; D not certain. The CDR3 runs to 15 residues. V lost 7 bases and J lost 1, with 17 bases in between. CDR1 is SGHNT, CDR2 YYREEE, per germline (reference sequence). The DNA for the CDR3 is TGTGCCAGCTCAGCCTCACCGGGTGGTAACTATGGCTACACCTTC. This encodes CASSASPGGNYGYTF.

CDR3 sequence reads: CASSVDSNSGNTIYF. CDR3 nucleotides: TGTGCCAGCTCCGTTGACTCCAACTCTGGAAACACCATATATTTT. The chain is built from TRBV18 and TRBJ1-3; D remains ambiguous. The CDR3 totals 15 residues. CDR1 is KGHSH and CDR2 is LQKENI in the germline V gene. Trimming cost V 6 bases and J 0 bases, with 12 bases left between them. The variable domain in full, completed from reference TRBV18 and TRBJ1-3, reads NAGVMQNPRHLVRRRGQEARLRCSPMKGHSHVYWYRQLPEEGLKFMVYLQKENIIDESGMPKERFSAEFPKEGPSILRIQQVVRGDSAAYFCASSVDSNSGNTIYFGEGSWLTVV.

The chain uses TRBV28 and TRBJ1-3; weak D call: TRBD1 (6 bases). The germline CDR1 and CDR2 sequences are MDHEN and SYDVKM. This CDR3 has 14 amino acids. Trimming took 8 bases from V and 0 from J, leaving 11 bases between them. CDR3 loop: CASRGQHSGNTIYF. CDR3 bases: TGTGCCAGCCGCGGACAGCACTCTGGAAACACCATATATTTT.

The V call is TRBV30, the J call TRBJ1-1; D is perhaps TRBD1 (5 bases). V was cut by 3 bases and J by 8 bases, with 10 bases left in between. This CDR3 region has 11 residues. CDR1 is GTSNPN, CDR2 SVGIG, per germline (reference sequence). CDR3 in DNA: TGTGCCTGGAGCAGGGCTGGCGAAGCTTTCTTT. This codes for CAWSRAGEAFF.

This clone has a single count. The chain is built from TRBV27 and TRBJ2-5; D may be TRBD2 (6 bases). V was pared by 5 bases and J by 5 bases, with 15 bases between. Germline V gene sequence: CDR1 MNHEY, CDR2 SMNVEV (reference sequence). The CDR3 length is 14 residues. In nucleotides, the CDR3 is TGTGCCAGCAGTCCGGGCACCGCGGGGGAGACCCAGTACTTC. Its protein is CASSPGTAGETQYF.

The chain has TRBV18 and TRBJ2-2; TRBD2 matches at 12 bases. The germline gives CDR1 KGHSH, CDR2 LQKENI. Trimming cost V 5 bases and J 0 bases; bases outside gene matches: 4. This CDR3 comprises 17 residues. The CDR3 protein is CASSSTSGGPNTGELFF. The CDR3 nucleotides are TGTGCCAGCTCATCGACTAGCGGGGGACCGAACACCGGGGAGCTGTTTTTT.

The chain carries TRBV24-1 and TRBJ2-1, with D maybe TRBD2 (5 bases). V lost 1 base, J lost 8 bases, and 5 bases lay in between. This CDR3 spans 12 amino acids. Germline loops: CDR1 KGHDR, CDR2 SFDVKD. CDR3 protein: CATSDFSDEQFF. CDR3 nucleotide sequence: TGTGCCACCAGTGATTTTAGCGATGAGCAGTTCTTC.

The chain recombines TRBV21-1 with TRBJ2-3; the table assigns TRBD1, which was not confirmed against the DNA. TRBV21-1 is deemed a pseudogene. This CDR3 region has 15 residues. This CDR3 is CASSSRDRITDTQYF. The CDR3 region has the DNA TGTGCCAGCAGCTCCCGGGACAGAATCACAGATACGCAGTATTTT.

CDR3 coding DNA: TGTGCCAGCAGCTCGGGGGTCACTGAAGCTTTCTTT. Protein product: CASSSGVTEAFF. V usage is TRBV11-3 and J usage is TRBJ1-1, with D perhaps matching TRBD1 (5 bases). Germline V lookup: CDR1 SGHNT, CDR2 YENEEA. Deletions cut 4 bases from V and 4 bases from J, with 7 bases between. The CDR3 totals 12 residues.

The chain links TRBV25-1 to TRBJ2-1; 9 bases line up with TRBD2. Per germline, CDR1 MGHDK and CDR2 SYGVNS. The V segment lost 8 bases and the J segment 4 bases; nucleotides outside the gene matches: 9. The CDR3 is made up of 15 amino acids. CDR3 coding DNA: TGTGCCAGCCGAACCCTAGCGGGACGATACAATGAGCAGTTCTTC. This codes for CASRTLAGRYNEQFF.

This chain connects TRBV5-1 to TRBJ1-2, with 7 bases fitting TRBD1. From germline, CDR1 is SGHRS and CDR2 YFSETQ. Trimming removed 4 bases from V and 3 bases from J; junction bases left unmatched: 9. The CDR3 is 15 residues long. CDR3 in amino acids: CASSLGDRDDYGYTF. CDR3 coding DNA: TGCGCCAGCAGCCTTGGAGACAGGGACGACTATGGCTACACCTTC.

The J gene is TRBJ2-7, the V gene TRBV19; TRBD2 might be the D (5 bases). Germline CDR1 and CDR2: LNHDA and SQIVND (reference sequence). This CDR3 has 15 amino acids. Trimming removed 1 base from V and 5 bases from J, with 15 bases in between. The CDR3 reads CASSIAAGKRNEQYF. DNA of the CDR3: TGTGCCAGTAGTATAGCGGCCGGGAAACGGAACGAGCAGTACTTC.

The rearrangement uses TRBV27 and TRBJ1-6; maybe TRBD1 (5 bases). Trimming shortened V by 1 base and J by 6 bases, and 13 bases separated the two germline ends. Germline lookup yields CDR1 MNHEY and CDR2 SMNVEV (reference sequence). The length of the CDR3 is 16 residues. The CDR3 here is CASSLLGGGSNSPLHF. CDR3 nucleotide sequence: TGTGCCAGCAGTTTATTGGGCGGGGGAAGTAATTCACCCCTCCACTTT.

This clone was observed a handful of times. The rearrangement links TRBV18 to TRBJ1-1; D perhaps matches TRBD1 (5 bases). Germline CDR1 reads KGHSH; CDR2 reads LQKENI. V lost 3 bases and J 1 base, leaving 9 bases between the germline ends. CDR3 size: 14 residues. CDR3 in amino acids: CASSPRTPNTEAFF. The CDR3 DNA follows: TGTGCCAGCTCACCCCGGACACCGAACACTGAAGCTTTCTTT. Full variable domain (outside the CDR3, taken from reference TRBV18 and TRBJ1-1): NAGVMQNPRHLVRRRGQEARLRCSPMKGHSHVYWYRQLPEEGLKFMVYLQKENIIDESGMPKERFSAEFPKEGPSILRIQQVVRGDSAAYFCASSPRTPNTEAFFGQGTRLTVV.

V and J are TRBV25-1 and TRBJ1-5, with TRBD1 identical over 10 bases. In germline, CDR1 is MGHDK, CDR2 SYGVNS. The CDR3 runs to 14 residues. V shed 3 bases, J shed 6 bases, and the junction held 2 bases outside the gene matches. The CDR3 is CASSDDRGRQPQHF. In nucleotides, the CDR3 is TGTGCCAGCAGTGATGACAGGGGGCGTCAGCCCCAGCATTTT.

The chain's CDR3 is CASSLGQGSHEKLFF. The CDR3 DNA reads as TGTGCCAGCAGCCTCGGACAGGGGTCCCATGAAAAACTGTTTTTT. This chain uses TRBV7-2 with TRBJ1-4; 9 bases map to TRBD1. The germline gives CDR1 SGHTA, CDR2 FQGNSA. Germline trimming cut 5 bases from V and 6 bases from J; bases unmatched to any gene: 7. This CDR3 is built from 15 residues.

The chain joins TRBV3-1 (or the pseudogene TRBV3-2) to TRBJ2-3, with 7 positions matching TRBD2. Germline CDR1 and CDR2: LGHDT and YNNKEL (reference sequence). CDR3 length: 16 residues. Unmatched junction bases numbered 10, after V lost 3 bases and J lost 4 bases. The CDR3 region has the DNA TGTGCCAGCAGCCATGACCCCGGGGGGAGCTCAGATACGCAGTATTTT. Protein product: CASSHDPGGSSDTQYF.

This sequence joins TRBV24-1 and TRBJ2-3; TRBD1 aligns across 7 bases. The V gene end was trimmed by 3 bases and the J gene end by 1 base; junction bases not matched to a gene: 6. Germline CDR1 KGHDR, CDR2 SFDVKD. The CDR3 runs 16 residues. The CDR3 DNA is TGTGCCACCAGTGATAGTGGGACAGTGCGCACAGATACGCAGTATTTT. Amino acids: CATSDSGTVRTDTQYF.

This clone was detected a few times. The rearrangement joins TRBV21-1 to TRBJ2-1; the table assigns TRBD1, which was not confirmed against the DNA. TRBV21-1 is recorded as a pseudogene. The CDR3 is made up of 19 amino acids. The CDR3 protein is CASSKGEEGAFSSYNEQFF. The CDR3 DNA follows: TGTGCCAGCAGCAAAGGGGAGGAGGGGGCTTTTAGCTCCTACAATGAGCAGTTCTTC.

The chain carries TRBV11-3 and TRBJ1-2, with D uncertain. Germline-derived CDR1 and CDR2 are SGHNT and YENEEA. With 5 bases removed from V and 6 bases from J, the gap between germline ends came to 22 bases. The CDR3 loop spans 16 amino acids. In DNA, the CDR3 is TGTGCCAGCAGCCCCTCGGGGAGTAGGCCCTTTGATGGCTACACCTTC. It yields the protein CASSPSGSRPFDGYTF.

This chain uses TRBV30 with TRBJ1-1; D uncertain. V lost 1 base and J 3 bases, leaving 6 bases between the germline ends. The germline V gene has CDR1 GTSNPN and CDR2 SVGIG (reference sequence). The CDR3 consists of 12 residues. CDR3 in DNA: TGTGCCTGGAGTGAGAGGTACACTGAAGCTTTCTTT. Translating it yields CAWSERYTEAFF.